Listed here is a single TCR beta chain. This entry comes from a study of blood T cell repertoires in COVID-19. For the study at large: PBMCs, B-cell-depleted T cells, or T cells were the source of the cDNA or gDNA that made up the material.

Per the original methods: Amplifying reference gene primers gave estimates of nucleated cell counts. The table came from immunoSEQ multiplex PCR; TCRdb's copy has only in-frame clones and leaves some out. V and J calls and clone size are as listed in that table; D and trimming were resolved from the DNA. Altogether about 69,000 clones are present, less than 85% being singletons, with the ten largest covering 13%. Patients from Seattle were sampled longitudinally, starting during active infection. The CDR3 has 13 residues. The germline CDR1 and CDR2 sequences are MNHEY and SVGAGI. Sequenced input: peripheral blood. The clonotype comes from a man aged 50 or older with COVID-19, enrolled during active disease. V is TRBV6-5 and J is TRBJ2-1, with D unresolved. DNA for the CDR3: TGTGCTTCGCGCGGAGAAGTAGGCAATGAGCAGTTCTTC. It translates to CASRGEVGNEQFF.